This TCR beta chain emerged from a study of cytotoxic CD8 clonotypes in ibrutinib-treated CLL. In the study overall: Partial responses totalled 24 and complete responses 2; after median approximately 62 months, about 15 remained remitted and approximately twelve progressed. Study-level points and caveats: Baseline levels were approached again at progression, after clonality had risen at ibrutinib response.

To note about this clone: Its antigen remains unknown.

TCRdb's copy holds only in-frame clones and misses some; the assay was immunoSEQ multiplex PCR. The table has fewer than 400,000 clones, 60% to 80% seen once. This TCR came from a human donor with chronic lymphocytic leukemia. The specimen was PBMCs, collected after 36 months of ibrutinib treatment.

The CDR3 DNA sequence: TGTGCCTGGTATTTCGAGAGACAGGGAGGAAACACCATATATTTT. This gives the protein CAWYFERQGGNTIYF. This chain links TRBV30 with TRBJ1-3; 7 bases line up with TRBD1. V shed 5 bases, J shed 4 bases, and the junction held 11 bases outside the gene matches. Germline CDR1 is GTSNPN and CDR2 is SVGIG (reference sequence). CDR3 size: 15 residues.